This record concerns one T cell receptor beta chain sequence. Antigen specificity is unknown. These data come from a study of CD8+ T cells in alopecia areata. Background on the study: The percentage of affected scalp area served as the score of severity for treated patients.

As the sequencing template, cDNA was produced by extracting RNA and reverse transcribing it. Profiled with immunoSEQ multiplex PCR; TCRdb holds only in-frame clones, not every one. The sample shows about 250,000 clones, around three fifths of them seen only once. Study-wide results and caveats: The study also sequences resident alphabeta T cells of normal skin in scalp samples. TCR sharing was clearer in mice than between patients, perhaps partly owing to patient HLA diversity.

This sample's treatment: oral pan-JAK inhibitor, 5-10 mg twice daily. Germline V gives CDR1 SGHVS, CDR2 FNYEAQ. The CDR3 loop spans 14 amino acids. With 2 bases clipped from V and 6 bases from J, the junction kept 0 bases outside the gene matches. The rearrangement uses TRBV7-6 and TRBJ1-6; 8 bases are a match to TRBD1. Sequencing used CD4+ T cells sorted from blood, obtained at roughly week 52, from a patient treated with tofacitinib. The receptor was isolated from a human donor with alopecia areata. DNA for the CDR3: TGTGCCAGCAGCTTACAGGGGGCTAATTCACCCCTCCACTTT. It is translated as CASSLQGANSPLHF.